A single sample is the source of the 28 T cell receptor beta chains below, sequenced in a study of cytomegalovirus exposure and HLA in healthy donors. PCR amplification relied on 60 Vbeta primers (plus 13 Jbeta primers). Sequenced by immunoSEQ multiplex PCR; TCRdb stores in-frame clones only, minus some. This sample has over 150,000 clones; around 77% occur once, and the top ten carry 1.3% to 1.5%. The sample taken for sequencing was PBMCs. The receptor set was obtained from a man in his 60s in good health and CMV-seronegative.

V usage is TRBV9 and J usage is TRBJ1-1; D might be TRBD1 (5 bases). The CDR3 loop spans 15 amino acids. V was trimmed by 4 bases and J by 4 bases, leaving 17 bases between them. Germline-derived CDR1 and CDR2 are SGDLS and YYNGEE. The CDR3 bases are TGTGCCAGCAGCACCGAACAGGAGGGGAGCACTGAAGCTTTCTTT. This gives the protein CASSTEQEGSTEAFF.

This clone was picked up a small number of times. The CDR3 here is CASSPGQAYQETQYF. DNA for the CDR3: TGTGCCAGCAGCCCGGGACAGGCGTACCAAGAGACCCAGTACTTC. The rearrangement joins TRBV7-3 to TRBJ2-5; 8 bases are a match to TRBD1. V was pared by 5 bases and J by 0 bases, with 5 bases of the junction left unmatched. Germline CDR1 reads SGHTA; CDR2 reads FQGTGA. CDR3 length: 15 amino acids.

The V call is TRBV5-4, the J call TRBJ1-2, with TRBD1 matching 11 bases. V shed 4 bases and J 7 bases; nucleotides not matched to a gene: 6. The V gene's germline CDR1 is SGHNT and CDR2 YYREEE (reference sequence). This CDR3 region has 14 residues. The DNA of the CDR3 is TGTGCCAGCAGCAACTCAGGACAGGGGGCTGGCTACACCTTC. Translation gives CASSNSGQGAGYTF.

The rearrangement links TRBV4-2 to TRBJ2-7, with 11 bases fitting TRBD2. The CDR3 has 15 amino acids. Germline assignment: CDR1 LGHNA and CDR2 YNFKEQ. With 2 bases clipped from V and 4 bases from J, the junction kept 4 bases outside the gene matches. DNA of the CDR3: TGTGCCAGCAGCCAATCGGGACTAGCGGTGTACGAGCAGTACTTC. It codes for CASSQSGLAVYEQYF.

The chain links TRBV19 to TRBJ1-2; D unclear. Trimming took 3 bases from V and 3 from J, leaving 8 bases between them. This CDR3 is built from 13 residues. Germline-derived CDR1 and CDR2 are LNHDA and SQIVND (reference sequence). The CDR3 coding sequence is TGTGCCAGTAGTATCCGGGGTGACTATGGCTACACCTTC. Translation: CASSIRGDYGYTF.

This clone has a handful of counts. One junction end disagrees with the germline gene, perhaps due to a read error. This chain links TRBV7-8 with TRBJ2-7; 9 positions match TRBD1. Germline V gene lookup returns CDR1 SGHVS and CDR2 FQNEAQ. This CDR3 has 14 residues. The CDR3 DNA sequence: TGTGCCAGCACCTTACAGGGGGCCTCCTACGAGCAGTACTTC. Residues: CASTLQGASYEQYF.

This chain uses TRBV27 with TRBJ2-1; D remains unclear. Looked up from germline, CDR1 is MNHEY and CDR2 is SMNVEV (reference sequence). CDR3 length equals 9 residues. V gave up 11 bases and J gave up 6 bases, with 5 bases separating them. This CDR3 is CAEPNEQFF. The CDR3 DNA reads as TGTGCCGAGCCCAATGAGCAGTTCTTC.

This clone was counted only a few times. The chain couples TRBV19 to TRBJ2-5; 7 positions match TRBD1. The J call may be wrong; the DNA end is better matched by TRBJ2-7. The germline V gene has CDR1 LNHDA and CDR2 SQIVND (reference sequence). The CDR3 consists of 14 residues. DNA of the CDR3: TGTGCCAGTAGTTTAAGACAGGGAGCCTACGAGCAGTACTTC. It encodes CASSLRQGAYEQYF.

V usage is TRBV2 and J usage is TRBJ1-2, with 7 bases matching TRBD1. CDR1 is SNHLY and CDR2 is FYNNEI in the germline V gene. With 6 bases clipped from V and 4 bases from J, the junction kept 5 bases outside the gene matches. The CDR3 runs to 13 residues. The CDR3 loop reads CASSETGLYGYTF. CDR3 nucleotide sequence: TGTGCCAGCAGCGAGACAGGGCTCTATGGCTACACCTTC.

This clone was counted a single time. This rearrangement joins TRBV7-3 to TRBJ2-1, with TRBD1 identical over 7 bases. This CDR3 has 15 amino acids. V was clipped by 5 bases and J by 0 bases; unmatched bases: 4. Germline lookup yields CDR1 SGHTA and CDR2 FQGTGA. CDR3 DNA sequence: TGTGCCAGCAGCGCACAGGGGACCTCCTACAATGAGCAGTTCTTC. Its protein product is CASSAQGTSYNEQFF.

This chain joins TRBV18 and TRBJ2-2, with TRBD1 identical over 8 bases. Germline lookup yields CDR1 KGHSH and CDR2 LQKENI. The J segment lost 2 bases and the V segment lost 6 bases, leaving 2 bases of the junction unmatched. The CDR3 loop spans 14 amino acids. CDR3 bases: TGTGCCAGCTCCGGGACAGGAAACACCGGGGAGCTGTTTTTT. Protein sequence: CASSGTGNTGELFF.

V usage is TRBV6-1 and J usage is TRBJ1-5; D perhaps matches TRBD1 (5 bases). The V and J ends lost 7 bases and 1 base respectively, with 8 bases between them. Germline lookup yields CDR1 MNHNS and CDR2 SASEGT. The length of the CDR3 is 13 residues. CDR3 protein: CASTRQSNQPQHF. The CDR3 DNA reads as TGTGCCAGCACTAGACAGAGCAATCAGCCCCAGCATTTT.

This clone has only a few counts. The V call is TRBV10-3, the J call TRBJ2-2; D might be TRBD2 (5 bases). The CDR3 contains 16 residues. Trimming stripped 0 bases from V and 1 base from J, with 9 bases between. In germline, CDR1 is ENHRY, CDR2 SYGVKD. The CDR3 region is CAISESPGRNTGELFF. CDR3 nucleotides: TGTGCCATCAGTGAGTCCCCGGGAAGGAACACCGGGGAGCTGTTTTTT.

The gene calls are TRBV18 and TRBJ2-7, with a weak D call TRBD1 (5 bases). The V and J ends lost 4 bases and 7 bases respectively, with 14 bases between them. The CDR3 runs 13 residues. Germline CDR1 and CDR2: KGHSH and LQKENI. CDR3 amino acids: CASSQGSSWEQYF. The CDR3 DNA is TGTGCCAGCTCACAGGGGTCCTCGTGGGAGCAGTACTTC.

On this clone: Other DNA sequences from this sample encode an identical CDR3 as well. V and J are TRBV30 and TRBJ2-1; 7 bases map to TRBD1. Germline values: CDR1 GTSNPN, CDR2 SVGIG (reference sequence). The CDR3 is made up of 14 amino acids. Losses at the gene ends were 1 base for V and 7 bases for J; bases not matched to a gene: 7. Here the CDR3 reads CAWSEGSGGNEQFF. DNA for the CDR3: TGTGCCTGGAGTGAAGGGTCAGGGGGTAATGAGCAGTTCTTC.

The chain couples TRBV25-1 to TRBJ2-7; 7 bases map to TRBD1. The germline CDR1 and CDR2 sequences are MGHDK and SYGVNS. This CDR3 comprises 11 residues. V lost 9 bases and J lost 5; bases outside the gene matches: 4. CDR3 residues: CASHRGDEQYF. CDR3 DNA: TGTGCCAGTCACAGGGGTGACGAGCAGTACTTC.

The V and J genes are TRBV11-3 and TRBJ2-5; D unresolved. The V end lost 3 bases, the J end lost 4 bases, and 9 bases lay between the germline ends. This CDR3 comprises 13 residues. The V gene's germline CDR1 is SGHNT and CDR2 YENEEA. The CDR3 DNA is TGTGCCAGCAGCTTGAACTTCCGAGAGACCCAGTACTTC. Protein product: CASSLNFRETQYF.

V is TRBV28 and J is TRBJ2-7; D might be TRBD1 (5 bases). Germline CDR1 and CDR2: MDHEN and SYDVKM. Trimming stripped 8 bases from V and 0 bases from J, with 8 bases between. The CDR3 has 12 residues. CDR3 amino acids: CASRQNSYEQYF. The CDR3 nucleotides read TGTGCCAGCCGACAGAACTCCTACGAGCAGTACTTC.

The V and J genes are TRBV29-1 and TRBJ2-5, with TRBD2 matching 8 bases. V lost 6 bases, J lost 4 bases, and 4 bases stayed unmatched. The CDR3 extends over 12 amino acids. Germline loops: CDR1 SQVTM, CDR2 ANQGSEA. The CDR3 loop is CSVRAGGETQYF. The CDR3 DNA is TGCAGCGTCCGCGCGGGGGGAGAGACCCAGTACTTC.

The rearrangement links TRBV18 to TRBJ2-7; TRBD1 agrees at 9 bases. The CDR3 extends over 15 amino acids. Germline V gene lookup returns CDR1 KGHSH and CDR2 LQKENI. V shed 1 base and J 1 base; nucleotides not matched to a gene: 2. The CDR3 loop reads CASSPLGTGSYEQYF. DNA for the CDR3: TGTGCCAGCTCACCACTCGGGACAGGGTCCTACGAGCAGTACTTC. The whole variable domain, remainder taken from reference TRBV18 and TRBJ2-7, is NAGVMQNPRHLVRRRGQEARLRCSPMKGHSHVYWYRQLPEEGLKFMVYLQKENIIDESGMPKERFSAEFPKEGPSILRIQQVVRGDSAAYFCASSPLGTGSYEQYFGPGTRLTVT.

The chain links TRBV27 to TRBJ1-5; 7 nucleotides align to TRBD1. Losses at the gene ends were 7 bases for V and 1 base for J; bases not matched to a gene: 7. From germline, CDR1 is MNHEY and CDR2 SMNVEV (reference sequence). There are 15 residues in the CDR3. CDR3 sequence: CASKRGQRSNQPQHF. In DNA, the CDR3 is TGTGCCAGCAAGAGGGGGCAAAGGAGCAATCAGCCCCAGCATTTT.

CDR3 in DNA: TGTGCCAGCAGGACAGGCCCCTACGAGCAGTACTTC. Encoded protein: CASRTGPYEQYF. The V and J genes are TRBV28 and TRBJ2-7; a possible D gene is TRBD1 (6 bases). Germline V gene data show CDR1 as MDHEN and CDR2 as SYDVKM. V was trimmed by 6 bases and J by 2 bases, leaving 8 bases between them. The CDR3 has 12 residues.

DNA for the CDR3: TGTGCCAGCAGCAAAGTGTCGTCAGGCTATAGCAATCAGCCCCAGCATTTT. It yields the protein CASSKVSSGYSNQPQHF. The chain is built from TRBV21-1 and TRBJ1-5; no DNA check was done on the table's D call, TRBD1. TRBV21-1 has pseudogene status. The length of the CDR3 is 17 residues.

This rearrangement joins TRBV6-5 to TRBJ1-2; D gene ambiguous. This CDR3 region has 14 residues. Germline CDR1 and CDR2: MNHEY and SVGAGI. V was shortened by 2 bases and J by 2 bases, with 9 bases between the two germline ends. The CDR3 nucleotides read TGTGCCAGCAGTTACCGACTCCAGAACTATGGCTACACCTTC. It is translated as CASSYRLQNYGYTF.

The chain uses TRBV4-1 and TRBJ1-2; D is perhaps TRBD1 (6 bases). The CDR3 extends over 15 amino acids. Germline-derived CDR1 and CDR2 are MGHRA and YSYEKL. The germline V and J ends were trimmed by 1 base and 4 bases, with 13 bases remaining between them. The CDR3, as DNA: TGCGCCAGCAGCCAAGTTCAGGGGCTGGGCTATGGCTACACCTTC. Translating gives CASSQVQGLGYGYTF.

This chain joins TRBV27 and TRBJ1-5; D may be TRBD1 (6 bases). Trimming cost V 3 bases and J 9 bases, with 18 bases left between them. The CDR3 runs to 15 residues. Germline CDR1 MNHEY, CDR2 SMNVEV (reference sequence). CDR3 loop: CASSFQQGPGGPQHF. Here the CDR3 DNA reads TGTGCCAGCAGTTTTCAACAGGGCCCCGGTGGGCCCCAGCATTTT.

This sequence joins TRBV6-5 and TRBJ1-5; 7 bases agree with TRBD1. V shed 4 bases, J shed 6 bases, and the junction held 12 bases outside the gene matches. The CDR3 spans 16 residues. Germline V gene sequence: CDR1 MNHEY, CDR2 SVGAGI. CDR3 coding DNA: TGTGCCAGCAGTTCCTTTCGACAGGGTACGGCTCAGCCCCAGCATTTT. Its protein is CASSSFRQGTAQPQHF.

The CDR3 bases are TGTGCCAGCAGCGGTGTTGGAGATGAGCAGTTCTTC. This translates into CASSGVGDEQFF. This chain connects TRBV9 to TRBJ2-1; D gene ambiguous. The germline V gene encodes CDR1 SGDLS and CDR2 YYNGEE. CDR3 size: 12 residues. V lost 3 bases and J 8 bases, leaving 9 bases between the germline ends.